Listed below are T cell receptor beta chains from one sample, sequenced in a study of tumor-infiltrating lymphocytes in primary liver carcinoma. A single record per CDR3 protein comes from TCRdb applying MiXCR to the multiplex PCR reads. This sample yields about 20,000 distinct CDR3 sequences, of which around 77% are seen a single time; over 30% belongs to the top ten. The sample taken for sequencing was liver tumor tissue from sampling region 4. Receptors were obtained from a woman younger than 45 with primary liver carcinoma and hepatitis B virus infection. Both conserved end residues are part of each CDR3. The D gene is left open where the match is weak. Size values are once, few and many counts, or a class for expanded clones, and some rows have none.

>TRBV4-3|TRBJ1-2|15|.|once
CASNQDWGGVNGYIF
TGCGCCAGCAACCAAGATTGGGGCGGGGTAAATGGCTATATCTTC
>TRBV5-4|TRBJ2-3|15|.|medium-sized
CASSSALTSTDTQYF
TGTGCCAGCAGTTCGGCCCTTACTAGCACAGATACGCAGTATTTT
>TRBV6-5|TRBJ2-7|15|.|.
CANSYNDSSSYKQYF
TGTGCCAACAGTTACAATGACAGCAGCTCCTACAAGCAGTACTTC
>TRBV11-2|TRBJ2-7|12|.|.
CACRIVYHEQYF
TGTGCCTGCCGCATAGTGTACCACGAGCAGTATTTC
>TRBV11-1|TRBJ1-1|14|.|.
CASSFGQGYSGAFF
TGTGCCAGCAGCTTCGGGCAGGGTTACTCTGGAGCTTTCTTT
>TRBV5-4|TRBJ2-3|17|.|.
CASSVDGHPPPTSTQYF
TGTGCCAGCAGCGTGGACGGACACCCTCCACCCACAAGTACGCAGTATTTT
>TRBV28|TRBJ2-7|14|TRBD1|.
CANSSTGTGGEQYF
TGTGCCAACAGTTCAACCGGGACAGGGGGTGAGCAGTACTTC
>TRBV6-5|TRBJ2-7|15|.|.
CVSSYKESSSYEQYF
TGTGTCAGCAGTTACAAGGAAAGCAGCTCCTACGAGCAGTATTTC
>TRBV5-1|TRBJ2-7|15|.|.
CARNSPLWDSYEQYF
TGCGCCAGAAACTCCCCCCTTTGGGACTCCTACGAGCAGTACTTC
>TRBV11-2|TRBJ1-4|12|.|.
CSSSPWEGRLFF
TGTTCCAGCAGCCCCTGGGAGGGAAGACTGTTTTTT
>TRBV29-1|TRBJ2-5|16|TRBD1|.
CSATGEMDSAVETQYF
TGCAGTGCGACAGGGGAGATGGATTCTGCGGTGGAGACTCAGTACTTC
>TRBV6-6|TRBJ2-6|15|.|.
CASFLGLCRANVLTF
TGTGCCAGCTTCCTCGGACTGTGTAGGGCCAACGTCCTGACTTTT
>TRBV4-3|TRBJ2-3|21|TRBD2|.
CANSQEPVTSGKTGVTNTQYF
TGCGCCAACAGCCAAGAGCCGGTAACTAGCGGGAAGACGGGGGTCACAAATACGCAGTATTTT
>TRBV11-2|TRBJ2-3|13|.|.
CANSLHLGDTQYF
TGTGCCAACAGCCTACATTTGGGAGATACGCAGTATTTT
>TRBV4-2|TRBJ1-5|13|.|.
CASSQGQNQPQHF
TGTGCCAGCAGCCAAGGCCAGAATCAGCCCCAGCATTTT
>TRBV4-1|TRBJ1-2|14|.|.
CASSQDGLGCGCTF
TGCGCCAGCAGCCAAGACGGACTGGGGTGTGGCTGCACCTTC
>TRBV11-1|TRBJ1-1|14|.|.
CASNFGQCYIEAFF
TGTGCCAGCAACTTCGGGCAGTGCTACATTGAGGCTTTCTTT
>TRBV12-3/TRBV12-4|TRBJ1-1|14|.|.
CASSLGRMNTEASF
TGTGCCAGCAGTTTGGGCAGAATGAACACTGAAGCTTCCTTT
>TRBV14|TRBJ2-7|16|TRBD2|.
CASSQDLAGLTKEQYF
TGCGCCAGCAGCCAAGACCTAGCGGGACTCACTAAAGAGCAGTACTTC
>TRBV29-1|TRBJ2-1|13|.|.
CCVETSNHNEQFF
TGCTGCGTTGAAACTAGCAACCACAATGAGCAGTTCTTT
>TRBV6-5|TRBJ2-7|13|TRBD2|once
CASRRISGTEQYF
TGTGCAAGCAGGAGGATTAGCGGGACCGAGCAGTACTTC
>TRBV13|TRBJ1-1|17|.|.
CASSLGGFSIGGTEVFF
TGTGCCAGCAGTTTAGGAGGGTTTAGTATTGGGGGCACTGAAGTTTTCTTT
>TRBV5-6|TRBJ2-3|15|.|.
CASSLWAASNQPQYF
TGCGCCAGCAGCTTATGGGCGGCTTCTAATCAGCCCCAGTATTTT
>TRBV4-2|TRBJ2-7|17|.|.
CASSQGSSEYYSYEQHF
TGTGCCAGCAGCCAAGGTTCTAGCGAATATTATTCCTACGAGCAGCACTTC
>TRBV6-1|TRBJ2-5|14|.|once
CASNEHGRSSTQHF
TGTGCCAGTAATGAACACGGACGGTCTTCTACCCAGCATTTC
>TRBV11-2|TRBJ2-1|15|TRBD1|.
CASNYIGQGENGQLF
TGTGCCAGCAACTATATAGGACAGGGCGAAAATGGGCAGCTCTTC
>TRBV5-4|TRBJ2-3|12|.|once
CASKGGEDTQYF
TGTGCCAGCAAAGGCGGGGAAGATACGCAGTATTTT
>TRBV29-1|TRBJ2-1|16|TRBD2|.
CRVDHGTSRPYDEQFF
TGCAGGGTTGACCACGGGACTAGTCGACCTTACGATGAGCAATTCTTC
>TRBV11-2|TRBJ1-5|14|TRBD1|.
CASSFTGDGQPQHF
TGTGCCAGCAGCTTCACAGGGGATGGTCAGCCCCAGCATTTT
>TRBV9|TRBJ1-1|14|.|.
CASSVAHSGTEVFF
TGTGCCAGCAGCGTAGCCCACTCGGGTACTGAAGTTTTCTTT
>TRBV29-1|TRBJ1-1|13|.|.
CSVDGYSVTEASF
TGCAGTGTCGACGGGTATTCGGTGACTGAAGCTTCCTTT
>TRBV7-9|TRBJ2-3|16|.|.
CASSSARRVSTDTQYF
TGTGCCAGCAGCTCGGCGCGAAGGGTTAGCACAGATACACAGTATTTT
>TRBV5-4|TRBJ2-5|15|.|.
CASSLLDTSQETQYF
TGTGCCAGTAGCTTATTGGACACGTCACAAGAGACCCAGTACTTC
>TRBV11-2|TRBJ2-5|14|TRBD1|.
CASSLDRGLETQYF
TGTGCCAGCAGCTTAGACAGGGGGCTGGAGACCCAGTACTTC
>TRBV11-2|TRBJ2-2|16|TRBD1|.
CASSSQGLPDTGELFF
TGTGCTAGCAGCTCACAGGGGCTTCCAGACACCGGGGAGCTGTTTTTT
>TRBV6-1|TRBJ1-3|14|.|medium-sized
CASSGAVSGNTIYF
TGTGCCAGCAGTGGGGCTGTCTCTGGAAACACCATATATTTT
>TRBV4-3|TRBJ2-6|19|.|.
CTSSQESSDIGSGANVLTF
TGCACCAGCAGCCAAGAGAGTAGCGATATAGGCTCTGGGGCCAACGTCTTGACTTTC
>TRBV12-3/TRBV12-4|TRBJ2-5|15|.|.
CASSTCPWSEETQYF
TGTGCCAGTAGCACCTGCCCCTGGAGCGAAGAGACACAGTACTTC
>TRBV11-2|TRBJ2-2|16|.|.
CASSPDPQLNAVELFF
TGTGCCAGCAGCCCCGATCCCCAATTGAACGCCGTGGAGCTGTTTTTC
>TRBV6-1|TRBJ1-2|18|.|.
CASNERFPVLRSNYGYTF
TGTGCCAGCAATGAACGGTTCCCGGTCCTTAGATCTAACTACGGCTACACCTTC
>TRBV10-3|TRBJ2-5|15|.|.
CAISESAARHETQYF
TGCGCCATCAGTGAGTCGGCTGCCAGACATGAGACCCAGTACTTC
>TRBV5-6|TRBJ2-1|15|.|.
CGNNRLQGSLNEQFF
TGTGGCAACAACCGGCTACAGGGATCCCTAAATGAGCAGTTCTTC
>TRBV29-1|TRBJ2-1|13|.|.
CAATGVSSNEQFF
TGCGCCGCGACAGGAGTAAGTTCCAATGAGCAGTTCTTC
>TRBV6-5|TRBJ2-5|13|.|.
CASITDRGPTQYF
TGTGCCAGCATTACCGACAGAGGGCCGACCCAGTACTTC
>TRBV11-2|TRBJ1-1|20|TRBD1|.
CASSAWERGRKRWSNTEAFF
TGCGCCAGCAGCGCATGGGAGAGGGGGCGCAAAAGGTGGAGTAACACTGAAGCTTTCTTT
>TRBV11-2|TRBJ2-2|16|TRBD1|.
CAVSSQGAPDTGELFF
TGTGCCGTCAGTTCACAGGGGGCTCCAGACACCGGGGAGCTGTTCTTT
>TRBV11-2|TRBJ2-3|14|.|many
CASTLTGRTDTQYF
TGTGCCAGCACCCTGACGGGGCGCACAGATACGCAGTATTTT
>TRBV4-1|TRBJ2-4|16|.|.
CASSPEMSRDTSKRYF
TGCGCCAGCAGCCCAGAGATGAGTAGGGACACGAGCAAGAGGTACTTC
>TRBV29-1|TRBJ1-2|12|.|once
CGVVHWGGGYTF
TGCGGCGTCGTCCATTGGGGTGGAGGCTACACCTTC
>TRBV11-1|TRBJ1-4|15|TRBD1|many
CASSHNRGPNEKLFF
TGTGCCAGCAGCCACAACAGGGGACCTAATGAAAAACTGTTTTTT
>TRBV11-2|TRBJ1-1|14|TRBD1|.
CASSLTRGRAEAFF
TGTGCCAGCAGCTTAACCAGGGGGCGAGCTGAAGCTTTCTTT
>TRBV4-3|TRBJ2-7|18|.|few
CASSQAVMGGHINYEQYF
TGCGCTAGCAGCCAAGCTGTGATGGGGGGTCACATTAACTACGAGCAGTACTTC